The 16 T cell receptor beta chains below all came from one sample that was sequenced in a study of blood T cell repertoires in COVID-19. Using immunoSEQ multiplex PCR, the repertoire was profiled, and TCRdb retains in-frame clones only, with some absent. This table has over 300,000 clones, more than 75% appearing once. Sequencing was done on a sample of PBMCs or T cells enriched from blood (not recorded which). The receptor source for this set is a woman aged 25 to 39 with acute COVID-19.

In DNA, the CDR3 is TGTGCCAGCAGCGTGAGGGACAGACCCTACGAGCAGTACTTC. Encoded protein: CASSVRDRPYEQYF. The chain combines TRBV5-6 with TRBJ2-7; 7 positions match TRBD1. Germline lookup yields CDR1 SGHDT and CDR2 YYEEEE. The CDR3 spans 14 residues. J lost 2 bases, V lost 4 bases, and 6 bases had no gene match.

V is TRBV5-1 and J is TRBJ1-1; a possible D gene is TRBD1 (5 bases). Trimming took 4 bases from V and 1 from J, leaving 11 bases between them. This CDR3 has 14 residues. The V gene's germline CDR1 is SGHRS and CDR2 YFSETQ. The CDR3 loop is CASSPDSPNTEAFF. For the CDR3, the DNA is TGCGCCAGCAGCCCCGACAGCCCGAACACTGAAGCTTTCTTT.

This chain joins TRBV9 and TRBJ1-4; 9 bases fit TRBD1. Germline CDR1 SGDLS, CDR2 YYNGEE. The CDR3 totals 14 residues. V trimming: 3 bases; J trimming: 7 bases; junction bases outside the gene matches: 4. The CDR3 region is CASSGTGGSEKLFF. In nucleotides, the CDR3 is TGTGCCAGCAGCGGAACAGGGGGCTCTGAAAAACTGTTTTTT.

This clone has just a few counts. This chain joins TRBV19 and TRBJ2-7, with TRBD2 as a possible D gene (6 bases). CDR1 is LNHDA and CDR2 is SQIVND in the germline V gene (reference sequence). The V end was cut by 9 bases, the J end by 7 bases, with 16 bases between. The CDR3 covers 12 residues. CDR3 amino acids: CASKRGGGEQYF. CDR3 sequence (DNA): TGTGCCAGCAAGAGGGGTGGAGGGGAGCAGTACTTC.

V gene TRBV5-1 combines with J gene TRBJ1-4, with D possibly matching TRBD1 (6 bases). The CDR3 has 18 residues. Germline loops: CDR1 SGHRS, CDR2 YFSETQ. V was cut by 2 bases and J by 5 bases, with 22 bases left in between. The CDR3 DNA is TGCGCCAGCAGCTTACTTCCCCGGGAATGGCAGGGGAATGAAAAACTGTTTTTT. Its protein is CASSLLPREWQGNEKLFF.

The chain recombines TRBV27 with TRBJ1-6; 8 bases agree with TRBD1. The CDR3 consists of 15 residues. The germline gives CDR1 MNHEY, CDR2 SMNVEV (reference sequence). V shed 6 bases, J shed 8 bases, and the junction held 9 bases outside the gene matches. The DNA for the CDR3 is TGTGCCAGCAGGGGGACGGACAGGGCCGATTCACCCCTCCACTTT. This translates into CASRGTDRADSPLHF.

The chain employs TRBV7-3 and TRBJ2-3, with TRBD2 matching over 10 bases. After removal of 5 bases from V and 2 bases from J, the junction contained 7 bases not matched to a gene. Germline CDR1 is SGHTA and CDR2 is FQGTGA. The CDR3 runs 16 residues. The CDR3 protein is CASSPVAGGSTDTQYF. The DNA of the CDR3 is TGTGCCAGCAGCCCCGTAGCGGGGGGATCCACAGATACGCAGTATTTT.

V is TRBV12-5 and J is TRBJ1-2; D call uncertain. The CDR3 is 15 amino acids. Looked up from germline, CDR1 is LGHNT and CDR2 is FRNRAP. V gave up 2 bases and J gave up 4 bases, with 14 bases separating them. The CDR3, as DNA: TGTGCTAGTGGTTTGAACAGCGGAACCTTCTATGGCTACACCTTC. Protein sequence: CASGLNSGTFYGYTF.

The chain is built from TRBV5-1 and TRBJ1-2; 7 bases match TRBD1. V shed 4 bases and J 8 bases; nucleotides not matched to a gene: 8. CDR3 size: 13 residues. Germline V gene sequence: CDR1 SGHRS, CDR2 YFSETQ. In DNA, the CDR3 is TGCGCCAGCAGCCCGGGACAGCCCGTGGGCTACACCTTC. Translation gives CASSPGQPVGYTF.

This chain connects TRBV7-2 to TRBJ2-5, with a tentative D call TRBD2 (6 bases). There are 15 residues in the CDR3. The germline CDR1 and CDR2 sequences are SGHTA and FQGNSA. Trimming left V 5 bases short and J 5 bases short, with 18 bases between. DNA for the CDR3: TGTGCCAGCAGCCCCTATGGGGGGACCCCTGAGACCCAGTACTTC. Amino acid sequence: CASSPYGGTPETQYF.

The chain recombines TRBV18 with TRBJ1-2; TRBD1 agrees at 8 bases. J lost 5 bases, V lost 9 bases, and 5 bases had no gene match. Germline loops: CDR1 KGHSH, CDR2 LQKENI. The CDR3 is 12 residues long. CDR3 protein: CASTGGSYGYTF. CDR3 nucleotide sequence: TGTGCCAGTACAGGGGGAAGTTATGGCTACACCTTC.

This sequence joins TRBV27 and TRBJ1-4; 8 bases line up with TRBD1. The CDR3 is 18 amino acids. Trimming removed 1 base from V and 8 bases from J; junction bases left unmatched: 15. CDR1 MNHEY and CDR2 SMNVEV come from the germline V gene (reference sequence). The DNA for the CDR3 is TGTGCCAGCAGTTTATTGGGTCGCACAGACAGGGGCAGGGAAAAACTGTTTTTT. This translates into CASSLLGRTDRGREKLFF.

The chain has TRBV29-1 and TRBJ2-1, with D perhaps matching TRBD2 (6 bases). Between the trimmed V and J ends, which lost 4 bases and 6 bases, there was a span of 16 bases. Germline V CDR1 and CDR2: SQVTM, ANQGSEA. This CDR3 has 14 amino acids. This CDR3 reads CSVGLRLVGNEQFF. The CDR3 nucleotides are TGCAGCGTTGGTTTACGACTAGTAGGCAATGAGCAGTTCTTC.

V and J are TRBV29-1 and TRBJ2-7, with 10 bases fitting TRBD1. The germline gives CDR1 SQVTM, CDR2 ANQGSEA. With 1 base clipped from V and 13 bases from J, the junction kept 7 bases outside the gene matches. The CDR3 length is 12 residues. CDR3 coding DNA: TGCAGCGTTGAAGGCTCGGGGACAGGGGTATACTTC. Translating it yields CSVEGSGTGVYF.

The chain links TRBV7-9 to TRBJ2-5, with 9 nucleotides matching TRBD2. Germline V CDR1 and CDR2: SEHNR, FQNEAQ (reference sequence). This CDR3 comprises 15 residues. Unmatched junction bases numbered 2, after V lost 1 base and J lost 2 bases. CDR3 DNA sequence: TGTGCCAGCAGCTTAGGCGGGGGGGGACAAGAGACCCAGTACTTC. Translating gives CASSLGGGGQETQYF.

The chain combines TRBV3-1 (or the pseudogene TRBV3-2) with TRBJ2-5; 8 bases agree with TRBD1. J gave up 1 base and V 4 bases, and 2 bases lay outside the gene matches. In germline, CDR1 is LGHDT, CDR2 YNNKEL (reference sequence). The CDR3 is 14 residues long. The CDR3 DNA follows: TGTGCCAGCAGCCTAGGACAGGGCCAAGAGACCCAGTACTTC. Translating it yields CASSLGQGQETQYF.